This T cell receptor (beta chain) was identified during a study of cytomegalovirus exposure and HLA in healthy donors. PCR was performed using 60 Vbeta and 13 Jbeta primers. Clones were sequenced by immunoSEQ multiplex PCR, and TCRdb holds only the in-frame ones, with some missing. The sample records approximately 150,000 clones, 78% being singletons. Nominal health characterized the donors when sampled, though unrecorded immune exposures were likely. Regarding the study as a whole: The study flagged roughly 150 TCR beta chains as cytomegalovirus-associated. When a later analysis was performed, an Asian-associated ancestry cluster reportedly had fewer N-insertions than the roughly 670-donor mean.

Note on this clone: Its antigen is unidentified.

Sequenced material: PBMCs. This sequence was found in a woman between 50 and 59 years old in good health and CMV-seropositive.

The CDR3 DNA follows: TGTGCCTGGACGGACAGTTCATTTAACTATGGCTACACCTTC. Translating gives CAWTDSSFNYGYTF. The chain links TRBV30 to TRBJ1-2; TRBD1 might be the D (6 bases). The CDR3 totals 14 residues. Germline loops: CDR1 GTSNPN, CDR2 SVGIG (reference sequence). V was shortened by 4 bases and J by 1 base, with 13 bases between the two germline ends.